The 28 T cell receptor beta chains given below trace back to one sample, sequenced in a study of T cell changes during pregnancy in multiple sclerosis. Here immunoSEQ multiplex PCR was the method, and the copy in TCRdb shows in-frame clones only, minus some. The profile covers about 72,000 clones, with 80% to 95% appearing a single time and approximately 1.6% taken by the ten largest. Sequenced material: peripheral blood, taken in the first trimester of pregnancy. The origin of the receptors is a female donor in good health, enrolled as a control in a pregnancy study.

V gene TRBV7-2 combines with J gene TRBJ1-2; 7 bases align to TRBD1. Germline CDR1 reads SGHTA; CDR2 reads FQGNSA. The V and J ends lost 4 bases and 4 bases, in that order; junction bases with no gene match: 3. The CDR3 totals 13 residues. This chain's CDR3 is CASSSQGSYGYTF. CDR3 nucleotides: TGTGCCAGCAGCTCACAGGGGAGCTATGGCTACACCTTC.

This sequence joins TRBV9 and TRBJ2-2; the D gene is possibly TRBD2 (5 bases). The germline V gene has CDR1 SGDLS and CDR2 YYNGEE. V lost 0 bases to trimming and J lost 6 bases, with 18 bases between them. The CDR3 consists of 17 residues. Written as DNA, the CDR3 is TGTGCCAGCAGCGTAGGTCTAGCCGGCACAAGTCCCGGGGAGCTGTTTTTT. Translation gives CASSVGLAGTSPGELFF.

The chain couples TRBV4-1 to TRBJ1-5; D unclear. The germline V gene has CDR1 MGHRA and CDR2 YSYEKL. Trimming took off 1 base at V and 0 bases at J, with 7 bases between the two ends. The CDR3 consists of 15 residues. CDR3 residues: CASSQGRYSNQPQHF. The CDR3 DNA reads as TGCGCCAGCAGCCAAGGTAGATATAGCAATCAGCCCCAGCATTTT.

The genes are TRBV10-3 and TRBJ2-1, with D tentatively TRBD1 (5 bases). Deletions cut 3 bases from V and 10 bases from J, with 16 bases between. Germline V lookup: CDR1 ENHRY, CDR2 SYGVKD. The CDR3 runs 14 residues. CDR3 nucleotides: TGTGCCATCAGTGAAGGGGTCCTATTGGCGGAGCAGTTCTTC. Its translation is CAISEGVLLAEQFF.

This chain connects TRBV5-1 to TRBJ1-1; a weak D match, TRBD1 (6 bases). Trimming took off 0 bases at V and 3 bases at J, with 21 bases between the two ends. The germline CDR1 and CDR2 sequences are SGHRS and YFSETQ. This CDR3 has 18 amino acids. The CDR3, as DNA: TGCGCCAGCAGCTTGGCCCTCAAAACAGGGTCAGTCGACACTGAAGCTTTCTTT. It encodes CASSLALKTGSVDTEAFF.

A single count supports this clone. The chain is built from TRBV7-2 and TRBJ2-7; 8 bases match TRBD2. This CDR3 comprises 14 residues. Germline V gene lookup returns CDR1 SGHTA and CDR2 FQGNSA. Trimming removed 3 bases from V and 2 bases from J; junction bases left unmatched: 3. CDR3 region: CASSLGAGAYEQYF. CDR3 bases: TGTGCCAGCAGCTTGGGAGCGGGAGCCTACGAGCAGTACTTC.

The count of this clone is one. The CDR3 loop is CASSEGRERRELFF. In nucleotides, the CDR3 is TGTGCCAGCAGTGAAGGGCGGGAGAGGCGGGAGCTGTTTTTT. The chain employs TRBV2 and TRBJ2-2, with 7 bases lining up with TRBD2. The CDR3 has 14 amino acids. Unmatched junction bases numbered 5, after V lost 1 base and J lost 9 bases. Germline CDR1 is SNHLY and CDR2 is FYNNEI. The complete variable domain, with remaining parts taken from reference TRBV2 and TRBJ2-2, reads EPEVTQTPSHQVTQMGQEVILRCVPISNHLYFYWYRQILGQKVEFLVSFYNNEISEKSEIFDDQFSVERPDGSNFTLKIRSTKLEDSAMYFCASSEGRERRELFFGEGSRLTVL.

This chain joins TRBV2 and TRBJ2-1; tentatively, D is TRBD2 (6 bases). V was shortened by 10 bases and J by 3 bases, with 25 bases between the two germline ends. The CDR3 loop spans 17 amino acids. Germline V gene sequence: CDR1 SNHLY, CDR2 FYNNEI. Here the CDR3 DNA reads TGTGCCACCCTGATACCCCCCGGGGAGGATGTCTACAATGAGCAGTTCTTC. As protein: CATLIPPGEDVYNEQFF.

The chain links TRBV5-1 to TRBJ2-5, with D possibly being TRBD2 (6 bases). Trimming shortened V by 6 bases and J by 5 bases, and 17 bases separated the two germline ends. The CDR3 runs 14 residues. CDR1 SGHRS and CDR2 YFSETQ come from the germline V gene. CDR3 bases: TGCGCCAGCACGATGAGCGGGCAGGGCGAGACCCAGTACTTC. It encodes CASTMSGQGETQYF.

The CDR3 nucleotides are TGTGCCAGCAGTTCCGGGACTAGCGGGGGGAGGAGTAACAATGAGCAGTTCTTC. Translation: CASSSGTSGGRSNNEQFF. The chain uses TRBV5-4 and TRBJ2-1, with TRBD2 matching 15 bases. J gave up 5 bases and V 5 bases, and 11 bases lay outside the gene matches. The germline gives CDR1 SGHNT, CDR2 YYREEE (reference sequence). CDR3 length: 18 amino acids.

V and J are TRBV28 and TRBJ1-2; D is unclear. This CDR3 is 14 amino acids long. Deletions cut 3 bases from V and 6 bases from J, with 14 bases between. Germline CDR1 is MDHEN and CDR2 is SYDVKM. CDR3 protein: CASSFINYWDGYTF. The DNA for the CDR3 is TGTGCCAGCAGTTTCATCAACTATTGGGATGGCTACACCTTC.

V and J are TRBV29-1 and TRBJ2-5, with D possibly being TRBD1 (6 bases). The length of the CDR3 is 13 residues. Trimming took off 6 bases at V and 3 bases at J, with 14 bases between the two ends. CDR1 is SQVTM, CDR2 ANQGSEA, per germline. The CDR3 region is CSVGVGGEETQYF. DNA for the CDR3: TGCAGCGTGGGGGTAGGGGGAGAAGAGACCCAGTACTTC.

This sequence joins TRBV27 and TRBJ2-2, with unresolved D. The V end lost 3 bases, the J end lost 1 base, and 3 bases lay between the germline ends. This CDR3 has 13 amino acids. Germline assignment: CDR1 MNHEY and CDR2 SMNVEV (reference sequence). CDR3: CASSFLNTGELFF. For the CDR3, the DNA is TGTGCCAGCAGTTTCTTGAACACCGGGGAGCTGTTTTTT.

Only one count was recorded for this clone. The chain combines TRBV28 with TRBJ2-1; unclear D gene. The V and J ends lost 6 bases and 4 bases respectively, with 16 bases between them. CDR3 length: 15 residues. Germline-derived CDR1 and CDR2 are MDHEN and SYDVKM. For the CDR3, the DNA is TGTGCCAGCAGCCTCGTCCCGGCGAGGTACAATGAGCAGTTCTTC. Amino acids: CASSLVPARYNEQFF.

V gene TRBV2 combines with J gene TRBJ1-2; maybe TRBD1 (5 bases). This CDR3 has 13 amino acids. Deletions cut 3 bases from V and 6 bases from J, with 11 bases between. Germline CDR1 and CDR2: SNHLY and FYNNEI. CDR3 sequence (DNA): TGTGCCAGCAGTGACGGCAGGGAAAATGGCTACACCTTC. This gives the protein CASSDGRENGYTF.

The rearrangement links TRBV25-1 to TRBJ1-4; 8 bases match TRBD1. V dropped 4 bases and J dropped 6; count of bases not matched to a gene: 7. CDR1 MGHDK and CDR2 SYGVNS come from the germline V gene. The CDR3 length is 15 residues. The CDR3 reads CASSGWTGLDEKLFF. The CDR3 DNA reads TGTGCCAGCAGTGGGTGGACAGGGTTGGATGAAAAACTGTTTTTT. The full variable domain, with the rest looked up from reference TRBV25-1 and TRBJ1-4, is EADIYQTPRYLVIGTGKKITLECSQTMGHDKMYWYQQDPGMELHLIHYSYGVNSTEKGDLSSESTVSRIRTEHFPLTLESARPSHTSQYLCASSGWTGLDEKLFFGSGTQLSVL.

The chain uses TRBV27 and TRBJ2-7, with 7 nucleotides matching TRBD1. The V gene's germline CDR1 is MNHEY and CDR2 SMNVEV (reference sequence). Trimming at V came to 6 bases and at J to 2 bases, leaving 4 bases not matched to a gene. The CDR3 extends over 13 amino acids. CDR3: CASRDRVTYEQYF. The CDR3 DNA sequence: TGTGCCAGCAGAGACAGGGTAACCTACGAGCAGTACTTC.

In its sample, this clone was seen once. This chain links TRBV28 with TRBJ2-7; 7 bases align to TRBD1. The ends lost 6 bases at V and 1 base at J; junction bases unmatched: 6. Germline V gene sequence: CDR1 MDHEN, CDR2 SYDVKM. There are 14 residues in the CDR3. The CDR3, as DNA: TGTGCCAGCAGGGGGGACAGCCTTTCCTACGAGCAGTACTTC. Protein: CASRGDSLSYEQYF. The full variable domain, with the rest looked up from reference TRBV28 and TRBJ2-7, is DVKVTQSSRYLVKRTGEKVFLECVQDMDHENMFWYRQDPGLGLRLIYFSYDVKMKEKGDIPEGYSVSREKKERFSLILESASTNQTSMYLCASRGDSLSYEQYFGPGTRLTVT.

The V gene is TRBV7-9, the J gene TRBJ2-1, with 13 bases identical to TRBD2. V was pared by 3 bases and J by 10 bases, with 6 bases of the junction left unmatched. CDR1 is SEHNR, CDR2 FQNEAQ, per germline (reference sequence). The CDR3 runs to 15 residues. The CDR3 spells CASSFLGLAGDEQFF. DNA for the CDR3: TGTGCCAGCAGCTTCTTAGGACTAGCGGGAGACGAGCAGTTCTTC.

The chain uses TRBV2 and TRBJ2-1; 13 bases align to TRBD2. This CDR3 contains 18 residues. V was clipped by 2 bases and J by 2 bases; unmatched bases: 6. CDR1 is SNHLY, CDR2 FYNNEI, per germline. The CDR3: CASSESFGLAGAYNEQFF. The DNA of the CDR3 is TGTGCCAGCAGTGAAAGTTTCGGACTAGCGGGGGCCTACAATGAGCAGTTCTTC.

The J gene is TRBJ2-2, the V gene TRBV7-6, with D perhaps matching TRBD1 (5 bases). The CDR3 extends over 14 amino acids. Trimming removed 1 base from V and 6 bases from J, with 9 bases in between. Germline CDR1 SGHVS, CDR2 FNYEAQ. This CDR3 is CASSLVGAAGELFF. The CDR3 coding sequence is TGTGCCAGCAGCTTAGTTGGGGCGGCCGGGGAGCTGTTTTTT.

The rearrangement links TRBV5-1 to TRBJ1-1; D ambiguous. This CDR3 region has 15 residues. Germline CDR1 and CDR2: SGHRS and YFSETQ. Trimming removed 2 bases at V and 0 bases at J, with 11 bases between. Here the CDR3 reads CASSFEGFMNTEAFF. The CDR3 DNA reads TGCGCCAGCAGCTTTGAGGGTTTCATGAACACTGAAGCTTTCTTT. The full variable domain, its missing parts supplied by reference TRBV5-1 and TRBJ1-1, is KAGVTQTPRYLIKTRGQQVTLSCSPISGHRSVSWYQQTPGQGLQFLFEYFSETQRNKGNFPGRFSGRQFSNSRSEMNVSTLELGDSALYLCASSFEGFMNTEAFFGQGTRLTVV.

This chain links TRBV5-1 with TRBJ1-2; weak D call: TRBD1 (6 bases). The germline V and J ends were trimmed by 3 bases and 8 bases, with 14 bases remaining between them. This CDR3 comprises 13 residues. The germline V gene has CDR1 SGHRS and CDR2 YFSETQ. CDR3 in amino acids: CASSSGTNKGYTF. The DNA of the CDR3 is TGCGCCAGCAGCTCAGGGACAAACAAAGGCTACACCTTC.

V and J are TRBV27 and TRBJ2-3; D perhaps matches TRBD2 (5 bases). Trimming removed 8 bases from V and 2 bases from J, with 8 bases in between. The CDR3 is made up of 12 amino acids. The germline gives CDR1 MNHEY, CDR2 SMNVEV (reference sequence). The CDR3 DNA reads TGTGCCAGCCGGGGTGTCACAGATACGCAGTATTTT. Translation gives CASRGVTDTQYF.

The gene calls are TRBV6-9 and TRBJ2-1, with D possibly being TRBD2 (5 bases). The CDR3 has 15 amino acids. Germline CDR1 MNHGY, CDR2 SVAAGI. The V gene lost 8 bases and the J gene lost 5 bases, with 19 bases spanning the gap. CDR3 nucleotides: TGTGCCAGCCGGGGTCGAGACCTCTGGAACAATGAGCAGTTCTTC. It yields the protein CASRGRDLWNNEQFF.

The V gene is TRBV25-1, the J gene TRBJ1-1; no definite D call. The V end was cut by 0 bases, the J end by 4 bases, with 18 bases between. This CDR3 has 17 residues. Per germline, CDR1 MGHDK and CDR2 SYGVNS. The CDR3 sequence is CASSEYHGWEGGTEAFF. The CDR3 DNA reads TGTGCCAGCAGTGAATACCACGGCTGGGAGGGAGGCACTGAAGCTTTCTTT.

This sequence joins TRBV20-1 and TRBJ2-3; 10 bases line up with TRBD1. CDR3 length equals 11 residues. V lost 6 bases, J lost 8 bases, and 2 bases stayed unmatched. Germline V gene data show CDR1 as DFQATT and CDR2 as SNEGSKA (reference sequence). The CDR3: CSARDRGTQYF. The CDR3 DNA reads TGCAGTGCGAGGGACAGGGGTACGCAGTATTTT.

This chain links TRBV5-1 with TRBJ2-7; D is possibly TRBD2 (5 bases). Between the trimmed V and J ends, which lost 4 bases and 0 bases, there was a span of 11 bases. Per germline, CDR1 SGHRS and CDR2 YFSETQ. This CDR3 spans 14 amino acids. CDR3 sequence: CASSRWESSYEQYF. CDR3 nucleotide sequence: TGCGCCAGCAGCCGGTGGGAGAGCTCCTACGAGCAGTACTTC.